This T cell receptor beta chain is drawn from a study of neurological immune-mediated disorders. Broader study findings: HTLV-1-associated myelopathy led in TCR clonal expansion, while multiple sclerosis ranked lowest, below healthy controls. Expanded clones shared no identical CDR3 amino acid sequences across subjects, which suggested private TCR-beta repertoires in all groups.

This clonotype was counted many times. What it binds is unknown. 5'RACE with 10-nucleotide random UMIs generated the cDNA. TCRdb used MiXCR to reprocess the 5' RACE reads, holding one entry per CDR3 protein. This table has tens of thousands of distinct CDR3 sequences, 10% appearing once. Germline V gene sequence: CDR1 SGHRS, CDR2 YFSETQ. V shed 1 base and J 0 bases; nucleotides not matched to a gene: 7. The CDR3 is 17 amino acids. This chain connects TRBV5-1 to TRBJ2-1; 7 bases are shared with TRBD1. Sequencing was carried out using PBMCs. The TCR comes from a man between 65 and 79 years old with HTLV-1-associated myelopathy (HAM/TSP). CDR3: CASSLRGTASSYNEQFF. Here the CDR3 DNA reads TGCGCCAGCAGCTTGAGGGGGACAGCCTCCTCCTACAATGAGCAGTTCTTC.